The next 6 T cell receptor beta chains were all read from a single sample in a study of shared clonotypes between healthy human individuals. In the naive CD8 group, cells lacked CD45RO and were positively selected for CCR7, so terminally differentiated effector memory CD45RA+ cells were left out. Here immunoSEQ multiplex PCR was the method, and the copy in TCRdb shows in-frame clones only, minus some. The data contain roughly 2,000,000 clones, 80% to 95% of them singletons. Sequencing was performed on naive CD8+ T cells from PBMCs. Receptor source: a man in his late teens or twenties in good health. Some clones in this sample may be carry-over from other donors' samples.

This clone appeared once. The CDR3 DNA is TGTGCCAGCTCAGGGTGGACCACAGATACGCAGTATTTT. It codes for CASSGWTTDTQYF. The chain combines TRBV7-8 with TRBJ2-3; D perhaps matches TRBD1 (5 bases). Between the trimmed V and J ends, which lost 8 bases and 2 bases, there was a span of 11 bases. Per the germline V gene, CDR1 is SGHVS and CDR2 is FQNEAQ. The CDR3 covers 13 residues.

The rearrangement links TRBV6-6 to TRBJ2-7; 9 nucleotides line up with TRBD2. The CDR3 spans 15 residues. CDR1 is MNHNY, CDR2 SVGAGI, per germline (reference sequence). J lost 1 base, V lost 5 bases, and 6 bases had no gene match. In nucleotides, the CDR3 is TGTGCCAGCAGTGCCAGCGGGAGGCTGTCCTACGAGCAGTACTTC. Translating it yields CASSASGRLSYEQYF.

V usage is TRBV7-2 and J usage is TRBJ2-3, with D hard to call. CDR3 size: 15 residues. From germline, CDR1 is SGHTA and CDR2 FQGNSA. Trimming cost V 7 bases and J 1 base, with 15 bases left between them. The CDR3 reads CASTPSPARTDTQYF. The CDR3 DNA sequence: TGTGCCAGCACCCCTTCCCCCGCTCGCACAGATACGCAGTATTTT.

The chain recombines TRBV11-2 with TRBJ2-7; D gene unclear. Trimming stripped 4 bases from V and 3 bases from J, with 16 bases between. The CDR3 runs to 15 residues. Germline assignment: CDR1 SGHAT and CDR2 FQNNGV. This chain's CDR3 is CASSSVSGYDYEQYF. The CDR3 nucleotides read TGTGCCAGCAGCTCTGTCAGTGGCTACGACTACGAGCAGTACTTC.

The chain links TRBV27 to TRBJ1-2, with D perhaps TRBD1 (5 bases). This CDR3 spans 14 amino acids. CDR1 and CDR2 (germline): MNHEY, SMNVEV (reference sequence). The V end lost 4 bases, the J end lost 0 bases, and 9 bases lay between the germline ends. CDR3 residues: CASSWSGSNYGYTF. CDR3 DNA sequence: TGTGCCAGCAGTTGGTCAGGGTCTAACTATGGCTACACCTTC.

V usage is TRBV4-3 and J usage is TRBJ2-3, with TRBD1 matching 11 bases. V dropped 4 bases and J dropped 4; count of bases not matched to a gene: 22. Germline loops: CDR1 LGHNA, CDR2 YSLEER. The length of the CDR3 is 21 residues. The DNA of the CDR3 is TGCGCCAGCAGCCCCCAAACGACCGGGACAGGGGGTGGTTTAAGCGCAGATACGCAGTATTTT. Protein sequence: CASSPQTTGTGGGLSADTQYF.